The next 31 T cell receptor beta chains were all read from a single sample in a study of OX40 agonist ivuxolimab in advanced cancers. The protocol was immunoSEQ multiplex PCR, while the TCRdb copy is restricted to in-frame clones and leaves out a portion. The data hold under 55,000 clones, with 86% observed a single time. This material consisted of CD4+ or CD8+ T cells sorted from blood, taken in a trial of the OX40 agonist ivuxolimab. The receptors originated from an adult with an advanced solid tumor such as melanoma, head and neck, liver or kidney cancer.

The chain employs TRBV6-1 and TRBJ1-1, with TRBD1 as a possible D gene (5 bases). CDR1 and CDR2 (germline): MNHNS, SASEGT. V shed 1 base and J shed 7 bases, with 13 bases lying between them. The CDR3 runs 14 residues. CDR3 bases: TGTGCCAGCAGTGAAGTTTGGGGCCTAGGTGAAGCTTTCTTT. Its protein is CASSEVWGLGEAFF.

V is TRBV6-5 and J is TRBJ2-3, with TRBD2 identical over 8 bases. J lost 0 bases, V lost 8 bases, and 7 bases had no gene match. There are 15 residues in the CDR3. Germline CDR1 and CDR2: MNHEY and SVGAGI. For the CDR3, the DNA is TGTGCCAGCTGTACGATAGCGGGGAGCACAGATACGCAGTATTTT. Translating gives CASCTIAGSTDTQYF.

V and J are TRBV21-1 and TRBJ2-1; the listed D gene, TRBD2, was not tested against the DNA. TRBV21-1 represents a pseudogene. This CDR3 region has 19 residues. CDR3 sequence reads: CASSKGRTQTSGEDNEQFF. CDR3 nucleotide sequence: TGTGCCAGCAGCAAAGGTCGAACTCAGACTAGCGGGGAGGACAATGAGCAGTTCTTC.

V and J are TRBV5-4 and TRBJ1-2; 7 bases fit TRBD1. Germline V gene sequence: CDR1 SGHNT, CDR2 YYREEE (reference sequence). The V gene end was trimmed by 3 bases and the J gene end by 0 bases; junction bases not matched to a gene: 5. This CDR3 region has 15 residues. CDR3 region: CASSSRDRANYGYTF. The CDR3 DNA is TGTGCCAGCAGCTCCCGGGACAGAGCTAACTATGGCTACACCTTC.

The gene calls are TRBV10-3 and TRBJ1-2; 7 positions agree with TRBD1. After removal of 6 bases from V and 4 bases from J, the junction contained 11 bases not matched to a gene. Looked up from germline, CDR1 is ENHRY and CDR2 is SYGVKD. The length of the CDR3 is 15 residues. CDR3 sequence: CAIRQEEQGFYGYTF. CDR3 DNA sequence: TGTGCCATCAGACAAGAGGAACAGGGGTTCTATGGCTACACCTTC.

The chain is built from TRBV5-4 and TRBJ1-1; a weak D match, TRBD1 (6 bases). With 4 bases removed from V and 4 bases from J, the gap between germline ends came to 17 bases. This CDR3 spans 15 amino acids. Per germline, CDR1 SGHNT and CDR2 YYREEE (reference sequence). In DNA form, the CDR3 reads TGTGCCAGCAGCATGGGGGCCGGGGTGGTCACTGAAGCTTTCTTT. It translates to CASSMGAGVVTEAFF.

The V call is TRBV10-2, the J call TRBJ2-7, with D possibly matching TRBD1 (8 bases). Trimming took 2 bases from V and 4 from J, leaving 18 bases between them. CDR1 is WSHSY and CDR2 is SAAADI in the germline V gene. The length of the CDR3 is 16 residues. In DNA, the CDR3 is TGCGCCAGCAGTGAGCCACACAGGGGGGGAATGTACGAGCAGTACTTC. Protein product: CASSEPHRGGMYEQYF.

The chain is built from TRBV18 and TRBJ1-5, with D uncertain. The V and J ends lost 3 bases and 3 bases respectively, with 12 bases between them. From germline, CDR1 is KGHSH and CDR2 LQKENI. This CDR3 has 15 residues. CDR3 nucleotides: TGTGCCAGCTCACCGACGGGAAATCACAATCAGCCCCAGCATTTT. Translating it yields CASSPTGNHNQPQHF.

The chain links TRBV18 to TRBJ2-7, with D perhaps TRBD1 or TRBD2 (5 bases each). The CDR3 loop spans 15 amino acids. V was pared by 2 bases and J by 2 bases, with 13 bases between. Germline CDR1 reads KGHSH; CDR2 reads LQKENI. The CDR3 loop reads CASSPGSGQTYEQYF. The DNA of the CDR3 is TGTGCCAGCTCACCAGGGTCGGGGCAGACCTACGAGCAGTACTTC.

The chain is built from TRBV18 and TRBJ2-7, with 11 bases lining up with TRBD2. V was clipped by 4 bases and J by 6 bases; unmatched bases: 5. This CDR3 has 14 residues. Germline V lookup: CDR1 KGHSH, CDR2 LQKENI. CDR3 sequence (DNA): TGTGCCAGCTCACTAGCGGGGGGGTTCCGCGAGCAGTACTTC. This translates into CASSLAGGFREQYF.

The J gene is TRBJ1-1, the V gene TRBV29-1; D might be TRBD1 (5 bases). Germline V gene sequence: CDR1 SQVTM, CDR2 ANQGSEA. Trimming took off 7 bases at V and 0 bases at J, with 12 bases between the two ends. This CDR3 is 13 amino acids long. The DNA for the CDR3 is TGCAGCGCCTCGGGACGGATGAACACTGAAGCTTTCTTT. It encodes CSASGRMNTEAFF.

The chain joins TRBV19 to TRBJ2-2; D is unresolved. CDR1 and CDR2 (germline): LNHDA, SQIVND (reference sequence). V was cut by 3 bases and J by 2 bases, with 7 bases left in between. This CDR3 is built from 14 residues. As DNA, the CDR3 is TGTGCCAGTAGTATGCAGACAAACACCGGGGAGCTGTTTTTT. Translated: CASSMQTNTGELFF.

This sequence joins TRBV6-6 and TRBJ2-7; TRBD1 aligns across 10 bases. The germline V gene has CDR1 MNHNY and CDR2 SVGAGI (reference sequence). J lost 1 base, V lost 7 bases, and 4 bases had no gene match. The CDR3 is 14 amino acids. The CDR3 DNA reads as TGTGCCAGCAACCAGGGACAGGGGTCCTACGAGCAGTACTTC. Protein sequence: CASNQGQGSYEQYF.

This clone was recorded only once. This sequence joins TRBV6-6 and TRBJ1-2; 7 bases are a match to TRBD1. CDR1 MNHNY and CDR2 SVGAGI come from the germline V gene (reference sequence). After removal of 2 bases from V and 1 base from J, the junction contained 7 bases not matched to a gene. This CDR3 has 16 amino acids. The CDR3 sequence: CASSYVRDRINYGYTF. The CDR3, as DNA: TGTGCCAGCAGTTACGTACGGGACAGAATTAACTATGGCTACACCTTC.

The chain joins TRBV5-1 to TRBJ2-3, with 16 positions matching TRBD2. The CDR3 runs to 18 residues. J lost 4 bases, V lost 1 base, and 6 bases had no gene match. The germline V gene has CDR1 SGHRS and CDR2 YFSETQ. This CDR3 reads CASSLLGLAGGPPDTQYF. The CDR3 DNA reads TGCGCCAGCAGCTTGTTGGGACTAGCGGGGGGGCCCCCAGATACGCAGTATTTT.

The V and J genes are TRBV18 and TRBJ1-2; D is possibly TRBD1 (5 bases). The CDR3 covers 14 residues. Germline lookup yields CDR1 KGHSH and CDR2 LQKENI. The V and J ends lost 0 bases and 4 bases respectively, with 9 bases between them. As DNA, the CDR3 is TGTGCCAGCTCACCACCGGGAGACAGCTATGGCTACACCTTC. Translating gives CASSPPGDSYGYTF. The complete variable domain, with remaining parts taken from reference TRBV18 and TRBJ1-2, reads NAGVMQNPRHLVRRRGQEARLRCSPMKGHSHVYWYRQLPEEGLKFMVYLQKENIIDESGMPKERFSAEFPKEGPSILRIQQVVRGDSAAYFCASSPPGDSYGYTFGSGTRLTVV.

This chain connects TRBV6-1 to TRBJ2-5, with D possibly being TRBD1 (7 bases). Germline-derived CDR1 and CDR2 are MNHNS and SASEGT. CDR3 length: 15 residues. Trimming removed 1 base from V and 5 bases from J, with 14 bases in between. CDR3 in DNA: TGTGCCAGCAGTGAAGGTTTCGGGGGACAGGAGACCCAGTACTTC. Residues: CASSEGFGGQETQYF.

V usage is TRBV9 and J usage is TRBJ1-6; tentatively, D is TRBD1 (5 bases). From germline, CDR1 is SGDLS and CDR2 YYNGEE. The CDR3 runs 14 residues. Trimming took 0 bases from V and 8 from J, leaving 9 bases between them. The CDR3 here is CASSVAGFDSPLHF. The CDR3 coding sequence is TGTGCCAGCAGCGTAGCAGGGTTTGATTCACCCCTCCACTTT.

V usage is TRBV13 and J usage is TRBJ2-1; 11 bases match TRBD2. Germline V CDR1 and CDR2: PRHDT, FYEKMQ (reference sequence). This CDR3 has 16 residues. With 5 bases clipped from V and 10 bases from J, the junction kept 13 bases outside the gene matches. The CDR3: CASSHFSGGAGEEQFF. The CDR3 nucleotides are TGTGCCAGCAGCCATTTTAGCGGGGGGGCCGGGGAAGAGCAGTTCTTC.

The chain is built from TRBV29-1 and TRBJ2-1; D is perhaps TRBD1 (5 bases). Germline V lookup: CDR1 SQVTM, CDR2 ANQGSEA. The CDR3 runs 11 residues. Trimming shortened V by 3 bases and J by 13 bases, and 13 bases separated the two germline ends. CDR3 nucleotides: TGCAGCGTTGAGTACCAGGGCCCCCAGTTCTTC. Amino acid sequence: CSVEYQGPQFF.

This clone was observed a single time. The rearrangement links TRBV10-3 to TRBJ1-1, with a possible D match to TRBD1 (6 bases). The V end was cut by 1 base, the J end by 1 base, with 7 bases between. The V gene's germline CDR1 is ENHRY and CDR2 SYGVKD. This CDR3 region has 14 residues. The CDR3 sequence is CAISEWGPNTEAFF. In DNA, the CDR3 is TGTGCCATCAGTGAGTGGGGGCCGAACACTGAAGCTTTCTTT.

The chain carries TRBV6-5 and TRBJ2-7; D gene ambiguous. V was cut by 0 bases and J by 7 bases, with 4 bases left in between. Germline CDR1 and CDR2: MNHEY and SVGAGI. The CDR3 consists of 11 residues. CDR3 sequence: CASSYSSEQYF. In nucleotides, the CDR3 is TGTGCCAGCAGTTACTCGAGTGAGCAGTACTTC.

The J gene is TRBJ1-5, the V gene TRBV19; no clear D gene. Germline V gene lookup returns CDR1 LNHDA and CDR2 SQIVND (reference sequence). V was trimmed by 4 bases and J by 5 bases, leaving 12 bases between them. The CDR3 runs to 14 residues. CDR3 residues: CASSTVWTDQPQHF. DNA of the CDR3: TGTGCCAGTAGTACCGTCTGGACCGATCAGCCCCAGCATTTT.

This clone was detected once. Here the CDR3 DNA reads TGTGCCAGCAGCTTAAGATCGGAATTTACTGAAGCTTTCTTT. Protein sequence: CASSLRSEFTEAFF. The chain carries TRBV7-9 and TRBJ1-1; D is undetermined. Deletions cut 2 bases from V and 5 bases from J, with 12 bases between. Looked up from germline, CDR1 is SEHNR and CDR2 is FQNEAQ (reference sequence). The CDR3 extends over 14 amino acids.

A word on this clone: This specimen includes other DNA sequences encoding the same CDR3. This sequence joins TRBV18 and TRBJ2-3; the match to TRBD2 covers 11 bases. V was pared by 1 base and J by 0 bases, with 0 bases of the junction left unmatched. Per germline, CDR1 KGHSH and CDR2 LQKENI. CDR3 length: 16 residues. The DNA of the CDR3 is TGTGCCAGCTCACCACTAGCGGGGGGGAGCACAGATACGCAGTATTTT. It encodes CASSPLAGGSTDTQYF.

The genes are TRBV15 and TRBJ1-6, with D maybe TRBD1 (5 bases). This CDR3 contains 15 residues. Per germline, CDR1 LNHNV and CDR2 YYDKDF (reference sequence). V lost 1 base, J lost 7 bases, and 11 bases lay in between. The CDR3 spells CATSRASSGNSPLHF. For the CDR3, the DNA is TGTGCCACCAGCAGAGCTTCGTCAGGGAATTCACCCCTCCACTTT.

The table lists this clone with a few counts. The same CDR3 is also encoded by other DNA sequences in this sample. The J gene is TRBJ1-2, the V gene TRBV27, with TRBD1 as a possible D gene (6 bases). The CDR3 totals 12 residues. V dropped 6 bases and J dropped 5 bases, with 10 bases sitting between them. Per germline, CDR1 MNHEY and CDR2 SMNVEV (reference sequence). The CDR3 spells CASSLQGYGYTF. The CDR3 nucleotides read TGTGCCAGCAGCCTTCAGGGGTATGGCTACACCTTC.

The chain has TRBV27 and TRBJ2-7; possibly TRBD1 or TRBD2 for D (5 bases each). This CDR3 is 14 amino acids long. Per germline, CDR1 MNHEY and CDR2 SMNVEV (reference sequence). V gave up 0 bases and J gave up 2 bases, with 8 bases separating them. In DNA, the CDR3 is TGTGCCAGCAGTTTATCGGGACCTGCCTACGAGCAGTACTTC. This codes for CASSLSGPAYEQYF.

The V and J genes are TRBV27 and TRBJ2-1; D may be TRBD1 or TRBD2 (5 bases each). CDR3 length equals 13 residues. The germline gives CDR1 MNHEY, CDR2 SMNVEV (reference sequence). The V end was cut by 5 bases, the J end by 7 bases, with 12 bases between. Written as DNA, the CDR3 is TGTGCCAGCAGTCATAGAGGGGAAAATGAGCAGTTCTTC. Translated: CASSHRGENEQFF.

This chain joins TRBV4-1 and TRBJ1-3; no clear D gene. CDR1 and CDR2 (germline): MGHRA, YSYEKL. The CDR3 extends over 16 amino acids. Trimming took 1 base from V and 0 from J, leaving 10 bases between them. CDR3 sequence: CASSQGQAGSGNTIYF. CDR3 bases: TGCGCCAGCAGCCAAGGGCAGGCCGGCTCTGGAAACACCATATATTTT.

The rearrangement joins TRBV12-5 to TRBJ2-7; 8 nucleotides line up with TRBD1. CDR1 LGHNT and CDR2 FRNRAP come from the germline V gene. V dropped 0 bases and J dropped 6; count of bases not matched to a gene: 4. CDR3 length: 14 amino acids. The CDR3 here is CASGLVRQGPEQYF. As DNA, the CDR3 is TGTGCTAGTGGTTTGGTCCGACAGGGGCCCGAGCAGTACTTC.